This TCR beta chain was captured by sequencing in a study of cytomegalovirus exposure and HLA in healthy donors. Study-level background: From donors who were HLA-typed, an early data release held approximately 91 million unique TCRs. Study-wide results and limits: There were a few CMV-associated chains whose specificity for CMV antigens was confirmed in vitro. The investigators catalogued some 150 TCR beta chains as cytomegalovirus-associated.

13 Jbeta primers and 60 Vbeta primers were used for the PCR. Using immunoSEQ multiplex PCR, the repertoire was profiled, and TCRdb retains in-frame clones only, with some absent. The repertoire consists of 150,000 to 250,000 clones, with 70% to 80% occurring once and the leading ten covering 4.4%. In the case of this clone: Antigen specificity is unknown.

This CDR3 is 17 amino acids long. The germline V gene has CDR1 MGHRA and CDR2 YSYEKL. The V gene lost 1 base and the J gene lost 5 bases, with 20 bases spanning the gap. This TCR was sampled from a woman aged 25 to 45 in good health and CMV-seropositive. Sequencing was performed on PBMCs. This rearrangement joins TRBV4-1 to TRBJ2-5; D is unresolved. In DNA, the CDR3 is TGCGCCAGCAGCCAAGGGCCCCCTGGTGGAGACGGGGAGACCCAGTACTTC. As protein: CASSQGPPGGDGETQYF.